A single sample gave rise to the 8 T cell receptor beta chains below, sequenced in a study of Ad26.COV2.S vaccination and SARS-CoV-2 variants. As to treatment: some 20 received Ad26.COV2.S at low or high dose, single or two shots; roughly five received placebo; per-sample allocation not given. Samples were taken on day 63 after the first vaccine or placebo injection. Sequenced by immunoSEQ multiplex PCR; TCRdb stores in-frame clones only, minus some. The table lists under 500,000 clones, around 93% of them singletons. The source was peripheral blood, collected in a trial of Ad26.COV2.S vaccine versus placebo. Receptors were obtained from a person aged 18-65 years who received the Ad26.COV2.S COVID-19 vaccine or a placebo.

The rearrangement uses TRBV7-9 and TRBJ1-6, with D tentatively TRBD1 (5 bases). Germline CDR1 is SEHNR and CDR2 is FQNEAQ (reference sequence). The CDR3 is 15 amino acids. V shed 1 base and J shed 5 bases, with 9 bases lying between them. The DNA of the CDR3 is TGTGCCAGCAGCTTAGAGGGACTGAATAATTCACCCCTCCACTTT. This sequence encodes CASSLEGLNNSPLHF.

The rearrangement joins TRBV28 to TRBJ2-6, with TRBD1 matching over 10 bases. Trimming cost V 6 bases and J 2 bases; bases outside gene matches: 22. The CDR3 is made up of 22 amino acids. Per germline, CDR1 MDHEN and CDR2 SYDVKM. DNA for the CDR3: TGTGCCAGCAGCCGATTTAGACCAGCCGGGGACAGGGGAGAACCTGGGGCCAACGTCCTGACTTTC. Its translation is CASSRFRPAGDRGEPGANVLTF.

The chain has TRBV4-2 and TRBJ1-6, with D unclear. The V gene lost 0 bases and the J gene lost 7 bases, with 7 bases spanning the gap. CDR1 is LGHNA, CDR2 YNFKEQ, per germline. The CDR3 has 14 amino acids. The CDR3 spells CASSQDPTNSPLHF. CDR3 DNA sequence: TGTGCCAGCAGCCAAGATCCAACGAATTCACCCCTCCACTTT.

On this clone itself: In the same sample, other DNA sequences code for this CDR3. The CDR3 region is CASSYGQGIGYTF. The CDR3 DNA follows: TGTGCCAGCAGTTACGGACAGGGAATTGGCTACACCTTC. The chain employs TRBV6-2 or TRBV6-3 and TRBJ1-2, with 8 bases lining up with TRBD1. Germline CDR1 is MNHEY and CDR2 is SVGEGT. The CDR3 has 13 residues. The V segment lost 2 bases and the J segment 7 bases; nucleotides outside the gene matches: 3.

V is TRBV30 and J is TRBJ1-2; D is possibly TRBD1 (6 bases). CDR1 GTSNPN and CDR2 SVGIG come from the germline V gene (reference sequence). Trimming pared 1 base from V and 3 bases from J, leaving 6 bases between. CDR3 length equals 12 residues. CDR3 loop: CAWSGTDYGYTF. CDR3 DNA: TGTGCCTGGAGTGGGACAGACTATGGCTACACCTTC.

This sequence joins TRBV12-3 or TRBV12-4 and TRBJ1-2; D remains unclear. The germline V and J ends were trimmed by 5 bases and 1 base, with 5 bases remaining between them. The CDR3 is 12 amino acids. This chain's CDR3 is CASSQDNYGYTF. CDR3 DNA: TGTGCCAGCAGTCAGGATAACTATGGCTACACCTTC.

Comment on this clone: A read error may produce the germline difference seen at one junction end. V usage is TRBV7-2 and J usage is TRBJ2-1, with no clear D. Germline values: CDR1 SGHTA, CDR2 FQGNSA. CDR3 length: 12 residues. In DNA, the CDR3 is TGTGCCAGCAGCTTAGCGCCACCGCGGCTTCTCTTC. Its protein is CASSLAPPRLLF.

The rearrangement joins TRBV30 to TRBJ2-2; no clear D. The V and J ends lost 8 bases and 4 bases respectively, with 11 bases between them. Germline CDR1 reads GTSNPN; CDR2 reads SVGIG (reference sequence). This CDR3 is 12 amino acids long. The CDR3 coding sequence is TGTGCCGCACGTGTGGGCACCGGGGAGCTGTTTTTT. As protein: CAARVGTGELFF.